The clone carrying this T cell receptor (beta chain) has a count of ten or more. The antigen remains undetermined. A read error may produce the germline difference seen at one junction end. CDR3 size: 8 residues. From germline, CDR1 is GTSNPN and CDR2 SVGIG (reference sequence). The data originate from a study of metastatic and nonmetastatic thyroid tumors. Study information: It was across blood and tumor or nodule tissue from malignant and benign thyroid patients that repertoires were compared. Findings of the study overall: Malignant thyroid tumors reportedly exceeded benign nodules significantly in TCR beta diversity, with the difference appearing in blood and tumor.

As processed by the authors: For papillary thyroid cancer, a distant-metastasis classifier was constructed from CDR3 differences observed across clinicopathological groups. MiXCR re-clonotyped the PCR reads for TCRdb. These V and J calls rely on TCRdb rather than the paper's analysis. The sample records around 22,000 clones, more than 15% being singletons. Each patient went into thyroid surgery without having received any treatment. The sequenced material came from blood. The chain employs TRBV30 and TRBJ2-3; the D is unclear. The clonotype originates from a male donor with papillary thyroid cancer or a benign thyroid nodule (not recorded which). Some clones in this sample may be carry-over from other donors' samples. For the CDR3, the DNA is TGTGCCTGGGGCAGTAGGCATTTT. Translated: CAWGSRHF.